The 14 T cell receptor beta chains reported below all come from one sample, sequenced in a study of response to subunit inactivated influenza vaccine. TCRdb processed the RT-PCR reads anew with MiXCR; each CDR3 protein has one entry. Of about 180,000 distinct CDR3 sequences in the sample, 9.5% to 12% were seen once. Sequences were derived from CD8+ T cells sorted from PBMCs, sampled less than 30 months after vaccination. All receptors derive from a man between 50 and 69 years old who received an inactivated influenza vaccine.

The rearrangement links TRBV2 to TRBJ2-7, with D hard to call. The germline V gene encodes CDR1 SNHLY and CDR2 FYNNEI. The CDR3 is 11 amino acids. V lost 1 base and J lost 7, with 5 bases in between. In nucleotides, the CDR3 is TGTGCCAGCAGTGAAGGGCAAGAGCAGTACTTC. This translates into CASSEGQEQYF.

This clonotype was found a few times. This sequence joins TRBV11-2 and TRBJ2-3, with 8 bases that match TRBD2. The CDR3 runs 14 residues. After removal of 5 bases from V and 8 bases from J, the junction contained 9 bases not matched to a gene. Germline V gives CDR1 SGHAT, CDR2 FQNNGV. The CDR3 reads CASSPGGDQGTQYF. In DNA, the CDR3 is TGTGCCAGCAGCCCGGGGGGGGACCAGGGTACGCAGTATTTT.

The rearrangement uses TRBV6-1 and TRBJ1-6; TRBD1 matches at 7 bases. CDR1 is MNHNS and CDR2 is SASEGT in the germline V gene. The CDR3 totals 17 residues. V lost 6 bases to trimming and J lost 3 bases; unmatched junction nucleotides: 11. CDR3 sequence (DNA): TGTGCCAGCAGGAATCGGGACAGCACCCACTATAATTCACCCCTCCACTTT. Its protein product is CASRNRDSTHYNSPLHF.

CDR3 sequence (DNA): TGTGCCAGCAGCTCGGACACGACCTACGAGCAGTACTTC. This gives the protein CASSSDTTYEQYF. The V and J genes are TRBV7-8 and TRBJ2-7; perhaps TRBD1 as D (5 bases). This CDR3 spans 13 amino acids. Trimming cost V 4 bases and J 2 bases, with 9 bases left between them. CDR1 is SGHVS, CDR2 FQNEAQ, per germline.

This clonotype was counted a few times. This rearrangement joins TRBV11-2 to TRBJ2-2, with 9 bases aligning to TRBD2. Trimming took 8 bases from V and 7 from J; bases not matched to a gene: 17. This CDR3 has 17 residues. Germline values: CDR1 SGHAT, CDR2 FQNNGV. CDR3 amino acids: CASGRTRIAGVVGELFF. The CDR3 DNA sequence: TGTGCCAGCGGACGGACCCGAATAGCGGGGGTCGTCGGGGAGCTGTTTTTT.

This clonotype has just a few counts. This chain joins TRBV15 and TRBJ1-2, with D perhaps matching TRBD1 (6 bases). Trimming shortened V by 0 bases and J by 0 bases, and 20 bases separated the two germline ends. The CDR3 spans 19 residues. CDR1 and CDR2 from the germline V gene are LNHNV and YYDKDF (reference sequence). The CDR3 DNA is TGTGCCACCAGCAGAGATCGGCTCCTGGGGGCGAGAGCTAACTATGGCTACACCTTC. Translated: CATSRDRLLGARANYGYTF.

This clonotype was detected only a few times. V and J are TRBV20-1 and TRBJ1-3; D not certain. The ends were cut back, 0 bases at V and 0 bases at J, with 6 bases in the middle. This CDR3 has 14 amino acids. CDR1 is DFQATT and CDR2 is SNEGSKA in the germline V gene (reference sequence). CDR3 DNA: TGCAGTGCTAGAGACCGTGACTCTGGAAACACCATATATTTT. Translation: CSARDRDSGNTIYF.

By sample fraction, this clonotype is medium-sized. The CDR3 nucleotides read TGTGCCAGCAGCACCCCCCACACCTTC. It is translated as CASSTPHTF. This rearrangement joins TRBV28 to TRBJ1-2; no definite D call. The V end lost 6 bases, the J end lost 12 bases, and 8 bases lay between the germline ends. Germline loops: CDR1 MDHEN, CDR2 SYDVKM. The CDR3 is 9 residues long.

This CDR3 reads CASSPPWGDFPTNEQFF. CDR3 nucleotide sequence: TGTGCCAGCTCACCACCGTGGGGCGATTTTCCAACCAATGAGCAGTTCTTC. The chain uses TRBV18 and TRBJ2-1; tentative D call: TRBD1 (5 bases). Germline V gene lookup returns CDR1 KGHSH and CDR2 LQKENI. The CDR3 runs 17 residues. With 0 bases removed from V and 6 bases from J, the gap between germline ends came to 18 bases.

This clonotype was counted between two and nine times. V gene TRBV20-1 combines with J gene TRBJ1-5; 7 nucleotides align to TRBD1. The CDR3 has 14 residues. V was clipped by 4 bases and J by 0 bases; unmatched bases: 3. The germline V gene encodes CDR1 DFQATT and CDR2 SNEGSKA (reference sequence). CDR3 sequence: CSAKGQFSNQPQHF. The CDR3 region has the DNA TGCAGTGCTAAGGGACAGTTTAGCAATCAGCCCCAGCATTTT.

In its sample, this clonotype was seen many times. The rearrangement uses TRBV3-1 and TRBJ2-7, with TRBD2 matching over 10 bases. This CDR3 comprises 16 residues. The V gene's germline CDR1 is LGHDT and CDR2 YNNKEL (reference sequence). V lost 2 bases to trimming and J lost 3 bases; unmatched junction nucleotides: 7. The CDR3 spells CASSQRPGLAIYEQYF. The CDR3 DNA is TGTGCCAGCAGCCAAAGACCGGGACTAGCGATCTACGAGCAGTACTTC.

This clonotype was observed many times. The CDR3 loop reads CASRGPSYNEQFF. In nucleotides, the CDR3 is TGTGCCAGCCGGGGCCCTTCCTACAATGAGCAGTTCTTC. The chain links TRBV7-6 to TRBJ2-1; D is tentatively TRBD1 or TRBD2 (5 bases each). Looked up from germline, CDR1 is SGHVS and CDR2 is FNYEAQ. This CDR3 has 13 residues. V was trimmed by 8 bases and J by 1 base, leaving 9 bases between them.

The chain joins TRBV4-3 to TRBJ1-4; D ambiguous. The CDR3 contains 15 residues. Germline CDR1 is LGHNA and CDR2 is YSLEER. The V gene lost 0 bases and the J gene lost 5 bases, with 10 bases spanning the gap. The CDR3 region has the DNA TGCGCCAGCAGCCAAGATCCGGGATCCAATGAAAAACTGTTTTTT. Residues: CASSQDPGSNEKLFF.

This clonotype has more than one count but fewer than ten. The CDR3 region has the DNA TGTGCCAGCAGTTTACTTGGACAGGCCGACAATGAGCAGTTCTTC. Translated, it gives CASSLLGQADNEQFF. The chain uses TRBV28 and TRBJ2-1, with 7 bases that match TRBD1. The CDR3 spans 15 residues. The trim removed 2 bases at V and 5 bases at J, leaving 6 bases unmatched. The germline V gene has CDR1 MDHEN and CDR2 SYDVKM.